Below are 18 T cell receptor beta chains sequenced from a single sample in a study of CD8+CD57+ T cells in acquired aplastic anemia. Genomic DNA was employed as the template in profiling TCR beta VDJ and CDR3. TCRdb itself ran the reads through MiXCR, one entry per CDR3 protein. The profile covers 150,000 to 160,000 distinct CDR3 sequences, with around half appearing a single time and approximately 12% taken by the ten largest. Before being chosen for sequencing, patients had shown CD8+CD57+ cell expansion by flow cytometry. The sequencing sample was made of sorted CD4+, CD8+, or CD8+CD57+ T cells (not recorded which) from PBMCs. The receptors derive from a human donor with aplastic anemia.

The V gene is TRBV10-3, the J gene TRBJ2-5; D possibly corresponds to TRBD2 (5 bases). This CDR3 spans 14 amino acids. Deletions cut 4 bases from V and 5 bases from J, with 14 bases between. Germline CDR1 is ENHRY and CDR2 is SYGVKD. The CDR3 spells CAISGWSGGETQYF. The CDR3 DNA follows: TGTGCCATCAGTGGTTGGAGCGGCGGTGAGACCCAGTACTTC.

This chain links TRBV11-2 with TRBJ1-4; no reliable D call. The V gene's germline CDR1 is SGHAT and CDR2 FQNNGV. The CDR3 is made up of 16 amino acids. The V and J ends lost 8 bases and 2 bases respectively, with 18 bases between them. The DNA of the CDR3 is TGTGCCAGCGCCCCCCTCCGGGTCACCACTAATGAAAAACTGTTTTTT. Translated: CASAPLRVTTNEKLFF.

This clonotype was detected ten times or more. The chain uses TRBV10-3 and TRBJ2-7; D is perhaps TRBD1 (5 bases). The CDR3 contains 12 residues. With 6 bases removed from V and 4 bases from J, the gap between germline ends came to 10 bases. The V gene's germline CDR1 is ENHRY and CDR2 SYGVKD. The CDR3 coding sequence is TGTGCCATCAGGGACAACATTTACGAGCAGTACTTC. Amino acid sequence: CAIRDNIYEQYF.

Here the CDR3 DNA reads TGTGCCACCAGTGATCACCTGGGAGGAAACACCATATATTTT. Its translation: CATSDHLGGNTIYF. The rearrangement uses TRBV24-1 and TRBJ1-3, with D uncertain. The germline V gene encodes CDR1 KGHDR and CDR2 SFDVKD. CDR3 length: 14 amino acids. Trimming stripped 3 bases from V and 4 bases from J, with 9 bases between.

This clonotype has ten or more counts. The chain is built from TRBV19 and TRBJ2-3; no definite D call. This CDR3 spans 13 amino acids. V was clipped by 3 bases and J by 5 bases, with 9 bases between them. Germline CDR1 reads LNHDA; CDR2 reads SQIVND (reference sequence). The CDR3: CASSMLLVDTQYF. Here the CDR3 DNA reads TGTGCCAGTAGTATGTTGTTGGTAGATACGCAGTATTTT.

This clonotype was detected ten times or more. The DNA of the CDR3 is TGTGCCATCACCCGGAACAATGAGCAGTTCTTC. Protein sequence: CAITRNNEQFF. The genes are TRBV10-3 and TRBJ2-1; D ambiguous. Trimming took off 7 bases at V and 5 bases at J, with 6 bases between the two ends. The CDR3 has 11 amino acids. Germline lookup yields CDR1 ENHRY and CDR2 SYGVKD.

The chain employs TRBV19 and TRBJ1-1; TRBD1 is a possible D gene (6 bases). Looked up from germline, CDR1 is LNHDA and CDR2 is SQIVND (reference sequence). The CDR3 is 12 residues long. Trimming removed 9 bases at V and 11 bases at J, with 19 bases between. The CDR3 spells CASANTGFHAFF. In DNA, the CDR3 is TGTGCCAGCGCCAATACAGGGTTTCATGCTTTCTTT.

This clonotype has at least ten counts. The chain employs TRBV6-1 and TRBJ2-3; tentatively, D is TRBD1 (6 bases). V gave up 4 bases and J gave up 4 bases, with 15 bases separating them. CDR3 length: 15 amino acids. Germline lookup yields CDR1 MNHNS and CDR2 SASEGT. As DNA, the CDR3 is TGTGCCAGCAGTGCGGGCAGGGGCGGTGCAGATACGCAGTATTTT. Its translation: CASSAGRGGADTQYF.

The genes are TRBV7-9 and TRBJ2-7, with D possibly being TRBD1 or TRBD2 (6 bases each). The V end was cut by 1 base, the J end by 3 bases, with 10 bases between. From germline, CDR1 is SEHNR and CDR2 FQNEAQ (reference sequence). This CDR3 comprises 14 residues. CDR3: CASSLEEGGYEQYF. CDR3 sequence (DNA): TGTGCCAGCAGCTTAGAGGAGGGGGGCTACGAGCAGTACTTC. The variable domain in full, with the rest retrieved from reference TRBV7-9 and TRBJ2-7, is DTGVSQNPRHKITKRGQNVTFRCDPISEHNRLYWYRQTLGQGPEFLTYFQNEAQLEKSRLLSDRFSAERPKGSFSTLEIQRTEQGDSAMYLCASSLEEGGYEQYFGPGTRLTVT.

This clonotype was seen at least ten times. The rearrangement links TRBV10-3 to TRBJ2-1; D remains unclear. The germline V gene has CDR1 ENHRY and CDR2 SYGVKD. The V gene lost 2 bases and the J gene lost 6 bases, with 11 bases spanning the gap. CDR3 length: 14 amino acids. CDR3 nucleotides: TGTGCCATCAGTGAGAAGGACGGTCCCAATGAGCAGTTCTTC. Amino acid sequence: CAISEKDGPNEQFF.

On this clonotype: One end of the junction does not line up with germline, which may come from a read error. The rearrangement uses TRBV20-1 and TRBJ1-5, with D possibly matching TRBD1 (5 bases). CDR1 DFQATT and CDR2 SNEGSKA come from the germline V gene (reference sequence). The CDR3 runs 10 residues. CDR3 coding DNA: TGCAGTGCTAGAGGGCACAGGTTACGTTTT. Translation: CSARGHRLRF.

The CDR3 is CAISDLVAPTTTYGYTF. CDR3 coding DNA: TGTGCCATCAGTGACTTGGTGGCGCCAACAACGACCTATGGCTACACCTTC. The genes are TRBV10-3 and TRBJ1-2, with no clear D. CDR3 length: 17 residues. V dropped 3 bases and J dropped 4 bases, with 21 bases sitting between them. In germline, CDR1 is ENHRY, CDR2 SYGVKD.

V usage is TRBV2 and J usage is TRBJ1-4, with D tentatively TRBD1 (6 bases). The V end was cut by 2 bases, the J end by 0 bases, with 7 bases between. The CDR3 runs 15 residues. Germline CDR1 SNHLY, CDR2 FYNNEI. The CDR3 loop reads CASSEQGPTNEKLFF. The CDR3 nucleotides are TGTGCCAGCAGTGAACAGGGGCCAACTAATGAAAAACTGTTTTTT.

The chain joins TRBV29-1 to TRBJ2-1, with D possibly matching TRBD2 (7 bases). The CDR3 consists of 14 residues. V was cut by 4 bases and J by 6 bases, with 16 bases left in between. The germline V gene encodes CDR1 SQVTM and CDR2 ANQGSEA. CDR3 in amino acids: CSVGGGADINEQFF. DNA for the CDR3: TGCAGCGTTGGTGGGGGGGCGGACATCAATGAGCAGTTCTTC.

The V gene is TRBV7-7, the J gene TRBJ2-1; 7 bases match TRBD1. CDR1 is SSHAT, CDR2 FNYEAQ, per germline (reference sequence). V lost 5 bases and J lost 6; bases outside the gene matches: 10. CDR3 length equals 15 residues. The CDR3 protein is CASSPIGGQSNEQFF. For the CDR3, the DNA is TGTGCCAGCAGCCCGATAGGGGGACAGAGCAATGAGCAGTTCTTC. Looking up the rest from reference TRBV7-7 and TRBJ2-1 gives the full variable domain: GAGVSQSPRYKVTKRGQDVTLRCDPISSHATLYWYQQALGQGPEFLTYFNYEAQPDKSGLPSDRFSAERPEGSISTLTIQRTEQRDSAMYRCASSPIGGQSNEQFFGPGTRLTVL.

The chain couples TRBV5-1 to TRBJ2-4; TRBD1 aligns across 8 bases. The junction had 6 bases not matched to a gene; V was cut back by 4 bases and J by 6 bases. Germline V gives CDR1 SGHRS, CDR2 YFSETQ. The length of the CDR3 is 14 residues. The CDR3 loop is CASSMGQAVNIQYF. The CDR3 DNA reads TGCGCCAGCAGCATGGGACAGGCGGTAAACATTCAGTACTTC. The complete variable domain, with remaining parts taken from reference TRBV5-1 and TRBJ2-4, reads KAGVTQTPRYLIKTRGQQVTLSCSPISGHRSVSWYQQTPGQGLQFLFEYFSETQRNKGNFPGRFSGRQFSNSRSEMNVSTLELGDSALYLCASSMGQAVNIQYFGAGTRLSVL.

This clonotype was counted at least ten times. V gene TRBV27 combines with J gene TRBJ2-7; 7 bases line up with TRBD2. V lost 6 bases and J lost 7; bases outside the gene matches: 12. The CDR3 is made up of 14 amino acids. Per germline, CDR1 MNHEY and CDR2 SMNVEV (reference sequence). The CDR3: CASSRGLLAREQYF. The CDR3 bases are TGTGCCAGCAGCCGGGGACTATTAGCGAGGGAGCAGTACTTC.

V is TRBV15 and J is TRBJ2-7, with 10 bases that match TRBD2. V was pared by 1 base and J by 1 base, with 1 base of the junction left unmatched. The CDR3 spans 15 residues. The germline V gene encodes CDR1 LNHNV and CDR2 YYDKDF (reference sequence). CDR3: CATSRGAGGSYEQYF. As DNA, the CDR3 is TGTGCCACCAGCAGAGGAGCGGGAGGGTCCTACGAGCAGTACTTC.